These 3 T cell receptor beta chains were sequenced from one sample in a study of PD-L1 blockade in urothelial cancer. Sequenced by immunoSEQ multiplex PCR; TCRdb stores in-frame clones only, minus some. Altogether approximately 48,000 clones are present, roughly 78% being singletons, with the ten largest covering around 9.3%. Time point here: pretreatment peripheral blood. The source material was PBMCs, sampled around atezolizumab (anti-PD-L1) treatment. These receptors all stem from a man between 65 and 85 years old with urothelial cancer.

The chain uses TRBV2 and TRBJ2-7; 10 bases fit TRBD2. Germline V lookup: CDR1 SNHLY, CDR2 FYNNEI. The CDR3 runs to 14 residues. Trimming removed 8 bases from V and 2 bases from J; junction bases left unmatched: 6. The CDR3 nucleotides are TGTGCCAGCCCTACTAGCGGGGCTACCTACGAGCAGTACTTC. Amino acids: CASPTSGATYEQYF.

The CDR3 reads CATSLRQDSVLAEAFF. CDR3 sequence (DNA): TGTGCCACCAGCCTCAGACAGGACTCGGTTTTAGCTGAAGCTTTCTTT. The V call is TRBV15, the J call TRBJ1-1, with D tentatively TRBD1 (6 bases). V dropped 5 bases and J dropped 6 bases, with 22 bases sitting between them. The CDR3 length is 16 residues. CDR1 and CDR2 (germline): LNHNV, YYDKDF (reference sequence).

The rearrangement uses TRBV25-1 and TRBJ2-3; 9 bases map to TRBD2. With V trimmed by 3 bases and J by 2 bases, 6 bases remained unmatched. The CDR3 runs 16 residues. Germline V CDR1 and CDR2: MGHDK, SYGVNS. CDR3 protein: CASSDALAGLTDTQYF. CDR3 in DNA: TGTGCCAGCAGTGACGCGCTAGCGGGGCTCACAGATACGCAGTATTTT.